A single sample is the source of the 17 T cell receptor beta chains below, sequenced in a study of Ad26.COV2.S vaccination and SARS-CoV-2 variants. As for treatment: over 15 received Ad26.COV2.S at low or high dose, single or two shots; 5 received placebo; per-sample allocation not given. Day 63 after the first injection of vaccine or placebo was the sampling time. This table comes from immunoSEQ multiplex PCR, and its TCRdb copy is limited to in-frame clones, with some not included. The table includes a few hundred thousand clones, about 80% detected once. This material consisted of peripheral blood, taken in a trial of Ad26.COV2.S vaccine versus placebo. These receptors were obtained from a person between 18 and 65 years old who received the Ad26.COV2.S COVID-19 vaccine or a placebo.

The chain has TRBV7-9 and TRBJ2-5; D not certain. V shed 2 bases and J shed 4 bases, with 8 bases lying between them. The CDR3 contains 13 residues. The germline V gene has CDR1 SEHNR and CDR2 FQNEAQ (reference sequence). The CDR3, as DNA: TGTGCCAGCAGCTTACTGTCATTAGAGACCCAGTACTTC. This gives the protein CASSLLSLETQYF. The full variable domain, completed using reference TRBV7-9 and TRBJ2-5, is DTGVSQNPRHKITKRGQNVTFRCDPISEHNRLYWYRQTLGQGPEFLTYFQNEAQLEKSRLLSDRFSAERPKGSFSTLEIQRTEQGDSAMYLCASSLLSLETQYFGPGTRLLVL.

The count of this clone is one. The chain employs TRBV30 and TRBJ1-1; no firm D call. This CDR3 comprises 12 residues. From germline, CDR1 is GTSNPN and CDR2 SVGIG (reference sequence). V lost 2 bases and J lost 4, with 8 bases in between. CDR3 nucleotide sequence: TGTGCCTGGAGTAGGGCCCTCACTGAAGCTTTCTTT. Its translation is CAWSRALTEAFF.

The chain recombines TRBV5-5 with TRBJ1-1; 7 bases are a match to TRBD1. Germline V gene data show CDR1 as SGHKS and CDR2 as YYEKEE (reference sequence). V gave up 2 bases and J gave up 6 bases; unmatched junction bases: 7. CDR3 size: 14 residues. The CDR3 coding sequence is TGTGCCAGCAGCTTCGACAGGGTGAGACCTGAAGCTTTCTTT. It encodes CASSFDRVRPEAFF.

This sequence joins TRBV6-5 and TRBJ1-2; 8 bases line up with TRBD1. In germline, CDR1 is MNHEY, CDR2 SVGAGI. The CDR3 sequence is 15 residues long. V was clipped by 0 bases and J by 2 bases; unmatched bases: 2. In DNA, the CDR3 is TGTGCCAGCAGTTACTCGGGGACAGGAAACTATGGCTACACCTTC. It is translated as CASSYSGTGNYGYTF.

The chain employs TRBV27 and TRBJ1-1; D is ambiguous. The ends were cut back, 2 bases at V and 7 bases at J, with 14 bases in the middle. The CDR3 extends over 14 amino acids. From germline, CDR1 is MNHEY and CDR2 SMNVEV (reference sequence). The CDR3 protein is CASSLPGRPDEAFF. DNA for the CDR3: TGTGCCAGCAGTTTACCCGGGAGGCCGGATGAAGCTTTCTTT.

The chain carries TRBV2 and TRBJ1-2; weak D call: TRBD1 (6 bases). The CDR3 runs to 17 residues. Trimming removed 6 bases from V and 2 bases from J, with 22 bases in between. CDR1 SNHLY and CDR2 FYNNEI come from the germline V gene. The CDR3 protein is CASRGFGAGEENYGYTF. The DNA of the CDR3 is TGTGCCAGCAGGGGTTTCGGGGCAGGGGAGGAGAACTATGGCTACACCTTC.

The J gene is TRBJ2-5, the V gene TRBV7-7; a weak D match, TRBD2 (5 bases). The V end was cut by 5 bases, the J end by 1 base, with 20 bases between. The CDR3 is made up of 17 amino acids. The V gene's germline CDR1 is SSHAT and CDR2 FNYEAQ (reference sequence). The CDR3 is CASSPGLATGFQETQYF. The CDR3 DNA is TGTGCCAGCAGCCCCGGTTTGGCAACGGGATTCCAAGAGACCCAGTACTTC.

J is TRBJ2-2 and V is TRBV28, with 9 bases fitting TRBD2. This CDR3 contains 14 residues. Germline V gives CDR1 MDHEN, CDR2 SYDVKM. Trimming at V came to 8 bases and at J to 4 bases, leaving 5 bases not matched to a gene. The CDR3 loop is CASLASGVTGELFF. Written as DNA, the CDR3 is TGTGCCAGCTTGGCTAGCGGGGTCACCGGGGAGCTGTTTTTT. Full variable domain (outside the CDR3, taken from reference TRBV28 and TRBJ2-2): DVKVTQSSRYLVKRTGEKVFLECVQDMDHENMFWYRQDPGLGLRLIYFSYDVKMKEKGDIPEGYSVSREKKERFSLILESASTNQTSMYLCASLASGVTGELFFGEGSRLTVL.

The J gene is TRBJ2-6, the V gene TRBV18; 9 bases fit TRBD1. Germline V gene sequence: CDR1 KGHSH, CDR2 LQKENI. The CDR3 has 18 residues. With 3 bases clipped from V and 1 base from J, the junction kept 7 bases outside the gene matches. The chain's CDR3 is CASSPVPGQGSGANVLTF. The CDR3 region has the DNA TGTGCCAGCTCACCCGTCCCGGGACAGGGATCTGGGGCCAACGTCCTGACTTTC.

Concerning this clone: One end of the junction is discordant with germline, which a read error may explain. The chain couples TRBV7-2 to TRBJ2-5; 10 positions match TRBD1. Germline lookup yields CDR1 SGHTA and CDR2 FQGNSA. This CDR3 region has 15 residues. Written as DNA, the CDR3 is TGTGCCAGCAGTTTAGCCGGGACAGGGGAAGAGACCCAGTACTTC. Protein sequence: CASSLAGTGEETQYF. The complete variable domain, with remaining parts taken from reference TRBV7-2 and TRBJ2-5, reads GAGVSQSPSNKVTEKGKDVELRCDPISGHTALYWYRQSLGQGLEFLIYFQGNSAPDKSGLPSDRFSAERTGGSVSTLTIQRTQQEDSAVYLCASSLAGTGEETQYFGPGTRLLVL.

This clone was seen a few times. The V call is TRBV27, the J call TRBJ2-7; D is uncertain. V was shortened by 6 bases and J by 3 bases, with 9 bases between the two germline ends. Germline CDR1 MNHEY, CDR2 SMNVEV (reference sequence). This CDR3 spans 12 amino acids. CDR3 sequence (DNA): TGTGCCAGCAGCGACAATATCTACGAGCAGTACTTC. Its protein is CASSDNIYEQYF.

This chain uses TRBV5-6 with TRBJ1-2; D might be TRBD1 (6 bases). The CDR3 totals 15 residues. Per the germline V gene, CDR1 is SGHDT and CDR2 is YYEEEE. Trimming took off 0 bases at V and 6 bases at J, with 15 bases between the two ends. The CDR3 DNA follows: TGTGCCAGCAGCTTGGTATTGAGGGGGACCCATGGCTACACCTTC. Translated, it gives CASSLVLRGTHGYTF.

The rearrangement links TRBV5-4 to TRBJ2-7; TRBD2 is a possible D gene (6 bases). Trimming cost V 4 bases and J 3 bases, with 14 bases left between them. CDR1 SGHNT and CDR2 YYREEE come from the germline V gene (reference sequence). This CDR3 contains 14 residues. CDR3 bases: TGTGCCAGCAGCCCCTCCGGGGGTAGCTACGAGCAGTACTTC. Residues: CASSPSGGSYEQYF.

With respect to this clone: One end of the junction varies from germline; a read error may be responsible. CDR3 DNA sequence: TGCGCCAGCAGCCAAGAGCGGCAGGTCCCCACCTTC. Translation: CASSQERQVPTF. The chain has TRBV4-1 and TRBJ2-7; D is ambiguous. Germline values: CDR1 MGHRA, CDR2 YSYEKL. This CDR3 has 12 residues.

The genes are TRBV9 and TRBJ2-2; D perhaps matches TRBD2 (5 bases). Trimming removed 5 bases at V and 0 bases at J, with 8 bases between. CDR3 size: 14 residues. Germline CDR1 and CDR2: SGDLS and YYNGEE. The DNA of the CDR3 is TGTGCCAGCAGTGGACTCGCGAACACCGGGGAGCTGTTTTTT. It encodes CASSGLANTGELFF. The whole variable domain, filled in from reference TRBV9 and TRBJ2-2, reads DSGVTQTPKHLITATGQRVTLRCSPRSGDLSVYWYQQSLDQGLQFLIQYYNGEERAKGNILERFSAQQFPDLHSELNLSSLELGDSALYFCASSGLANTGELFFGEGSRLTVL.

The chain links TRBV7-9 to TRBJ2-1; 10 bases agree with TRBD2. This CDR3 has 15 residues. CDR1 is SEHNR, CDR2 FQNEAQ, per germline (reference sequence). Trimming at V came to 5 bases and at J to 1 base, leaving 2 bases not matched to a gene. The CDR3 loop is CASSPSGSSYNEQFF. In DNA, the CDR3 is TGTGCCAGCAGCCCTAGCGGGAGTTCCTACAATGAGCAGTTCTTC. The whole variable domain, remainder taken from reference TRBV7-9 and TRBJ2-1, is DTGVSQNPRHKITKRGQNVTFRCDPISEHNRLYWYRQTLGQGPEFLTYFQNEAQLEKSRLLSDRFSAERPKGSFSTLEIQRTEQGDSAMYLCASSPSGSSYNEQFFGPGTRLTVL.

The chain carries TRBV28 and TRBJ2-6; weak D call: TRBD1 (6 bases). The V end was cut by 7 bases, the J end by 0 bases, with 16 bases between. Germline V gene lookup returns CDR1 MDHEN and CDR2 SYDVKM. This CDR3 region has 17 residues. CDR3 region: CASTQGGWNSGANVLTF. The CDR3 region has the DNA TGTGCCAGCACCCAAGGGGGTTGGAACTCTGGGGCCAACGTCCTGACTTTC.